This TCR beta chain was sequenced during a study of shared clonotypes between healthy human individuals. Study as a whole: Researchers assigned three CD4 naive, three CD4 memory, two CD8 naive and one CD8 memory plate to each donor. The study, taken as a whole, reports: When compared with the clonotypes that were shared by all four sorted-subset donors, the non-shared clonotypes turned out to have lower generation probabilities.

Notes on this clone: Its antigen is undetermined.

Germline CDR1 reads SEHNR; CDR2 reads FQNEAQ (reference sequence). The CDR3 loop spans 13 amino acids. Trimming at V came to 3 bases and at J to 8 bases, leaving 6 bases not matched to a gene. The protocol was immunoSEQ multiplex PCR, while the TCRdb copy is restricted to in-frame clones and leaves out a portion. The table has under 2,500,000 clones, approximately 95% seen once. Adult donors, all healthy and HIV-negative, had no recent acute infections or vaccinations. Memory CD4+ cells were the fraction left after CD45RA+ naive selection. This sequence originates from a man aged 18 to 30 in good health. Sequenced material: naive CD4+ T cells sorted from blood. Noted subset: CD45RA+ positively selected. The rearrangement joins TRBV7-9 to TRBJ1-2; TRBD1 matches at 7 bases. DNA of the CDR3: TGTGCCAGCAGCTTGGGTTACAGGGGCGGCTACACCTTC. Protein sequence: CASSLGYRGGYTF. The variable domain in full, completed from reference TRBV7-9 and TRBJ1-2, reads DTGVSQNPRHKITKRGQNVTFRCDPISEHNRLYWYRQTLGQGPEFLTYFQNEAQLEKSRLLSDRFSAERPKGSFSTLEIQRTEQGDSAMYLCASSLGYRGGYTFGSGTRLTVV.